This T cell receptor (beta chain) is drawn from a study of blood T cell repertoires in COVID-19. Study context: COVID-19 samples from acute and convalescent phases originated in the United States, Italy and Spain. Sources were T cells, B-cell-depleted T cells, or PBMCs; the material itself was cDNA or gDNA.

Unmatched junction bases numbered 6, after V lost 1 base and J lost 2 bases. The CDR3 spans 17 residues. Germline CDR1 and CDR2: SGHNT and YENEEA. Original methodology: Amplification from reference gene primers served as the basis for estimated nucleated cell counts. The method was immunoSEQ multiplex PCR; TCRdb's version includes in-frame clones alone and lacks a portion of them. The DNA was the basis for D and trimming; V, J and clone size are from that table. The sample holds 84,000 or so clones, roughly 78% seen once. The TCR was taken from a woman of 80 years or more with acute or convalescent COVID-19. Sequenced sample: peripheral blood. The rearrangement uses TRBV11-3 and TRBJ1-5, with 9 bases lining up with TRBD1. CDR3 loop: CASSLGGTGRGNQPQHF. CDR3 nucleotide sequence: TGTGCCAGCAGCTTAGGGGGGACAGGGCGAGGCAATCAGCCCCAGCATTTT.